A single sample is the source of the 10 T cell receptor beta chains below, sequenced in a study of blood T cell repertoires in COVID-19. TCRdb's table, derived via immunoSEQ multiplex PCR, lists solely in-frame clones and lacks some. The data contain 250,000 or so clones, roughly nine tenths of them seen just once; the ten biggest clones take up 3.5% to 5.5%. The sequencing input was peripheral blood. The receptors derive from a woman in her thirties or forties who had recovered from COVID-19.

The chain carries TRBV11-3 and TRBJ1-6; a possible D gene is TRBD1 (5 bases). The CDR3 has 17 residues. Trimming shortened V by 5 bases and J by 10 bases, and 24 bases separated the two germline ends. Germline values: CDR1 SGHNT, CDR2 YENEEA. The CDR3 region is CASSEPGRGRGRSPLHF. The CDR3 DNA is TGTGCCAGCAGCGAGCCGGGACGCGGGAGAGGACGGTCACCCCTCCACTTT.

This clone was observed a handful of times. The rearrangement uses TRBV28 and TRBJ1-2; no definite D call. Germline-derived CDR1 and CDR2 are MDHEN and SYDVKM. The V gene lost 3 bases and the J gene lost 5 bases, with 10 bases spanning the gap. The CDR3 consists of 13 residues. The CDR3 bases are TGTGCCAGCAGTTTGGCGGGGAAGTATGGCTACACCTTC. Amino acids: CASSLAGKYGYTF.

The V and J genes are TRBV11-3 and TRBJ2-3, with 8 nucleotides matching TRBD2. Trimming cost V 5 bases and J 5 bases; bases outside gene matches: 12. Per the germline V gene, CDR1 is SGHNT and CDR2 is YENEEA. CDR3 length: 16 residues. The CDR3 sequence: CASSKREGGSKDTQYF. CDR3 DNA sequence: TGTGCCAGCAGCAAACGGGAGGGGGGGAGTAAAGATACGCAGTATTTT.

The chain's CDR3 is CASSLSVGAGAFF. CDR3 in DNA: TGTGCCAGCAGTCTCTCGGTTGGGGCAGGCGCTTTCTTT. The rearrangement uses TRBV6-6 and TRBJ1-1, with D tentatively TRBD1 (5 bases). Trimming pared 5 bases from V and 11 bases from J, leaving 18 bases between. The CDR3 spans 13 residues. CDR1 is MNHNY, CDR2 SVGAGI, per germline (reference sequence).

V is TRBV28 and J is TRBJ1-1, with D possibly TRBD1 on 5 matching bases. Trimming pared 8 bases from V and 1 base from J, leaving 11 bases between. CDR1 is MDHEN, CDR2 SYDVKM, per germline. The CDR3 extends over 13 amino acids. DNA of the CDR3: TGTGCCAGCGGAGAAACAGGGAACACTGAAGCTTTCTTT. Protein product: CASGETGNTEAFF. The variable domain in full, with the rest retrieved from reference TRBV28 and TRBJ1-1, is DVKVTQSSRYLVKRTGEKVFLECVQDMDHENMFWYRQDPGLGLRLIYFSYDVKMKEKGDIPEGYSVSREKKERFSLILESASTNQTSMYLCASGETGNTEAFFGQGTRLTVV.

The gene calls are TRBV5-1 and TRBJ2-7; weak D call: TRBD1 (6 bases). The CDR3 is 15 amino acids. The ends were cut back, 0 bases at V and 1 base at J, with 11 bases in the middle. From germline, CDR1 is SGHRS and CDR2 YFSETQ. CDR3 loop: CASSLGDRISYEQYF. CDR3 DNA: TGCGCCAGCAGCTTGGGCGACAGGATATCCTACGAGCAGTACTTC.

This chain connects TRBV4-2 to TRBJ2-1; TRBD2 agrees at 9 bases. The CDR3 runs to 14 residues. Unmatched junction bases numbered 2, after V lost 3 bases and J lost 5 bases. Germline V gives CDR1 LGHNA, CDR2 YNFKEQ. This CDR3 is CASSQRGRDNEQFF. The CDR3 bases are TGTGCCAGCAGCCAGCGCGGGAGGGACAATGAGCAGTTCTTC.

The chain employs TRBV19 and TRBJ1-4; tentative D call: TRBD1 (5 bases). Per germline, CDR1 LNHDA and CDR2 SQIVND (reference sequence). Trimming took 10 bases from V and 5 from J, leaving 14 bases between them. This CDR3 is built from 13 residues. The CDR3 nucleotides read TGTGCCACCACCTCCCGGGGGAATGAAAAACTGTTTTTT. Translating it yields CATTSRGNEKLFF. Filled out from reference TRBV19 and TRBJ1-4, the complete variable domain reads DGGITQSPKYLFRKEGQNVTLSCEQNLNHDAMYWYRQDPGQGLRLIYYSQIVNDFQKGDIAEGYSVSREKKESFPLTVTSAQKNPTAFYLCATTSRGNEKLFFGSGTQLSVL.

The chain links TRBV25-1 to TRBJ2-3; D unclear. Between the trimmed V and J ends, which lost 3 bases and 10 bases, there was a span of 8 bases. The CDR3 contains 11 residues. The germline V gene encodes CDR1 MGHDK and CDR2 SYGVNS. The CDR3 DNA reads as TGTGCCAGCAGTGAGCGAATTGCGCAGTATTTT. Its protein is CASSERIAQYF.

The chain joins TRBV4-2 to TRBJ2-2, with 8 bases fitting TRBD1. With V trimmed by 4 bases and J by 1 base, 5 bases remained unmatched. The CDR3 consists of 16 residues. CDR1 and CDR2 (germline): LGHNA, YNFKEQ. The CDR3 coding sequence is TGTGCCAGCAGCCCAACCGGGACAGGGAACACCGGGGAGCTGTTTTTT. This translates into CASSPTGTGNTGELFF.